The entry below gives a single TCR beta chain sequence along with its context. The antigen is undetermined. This sample is drawn from a study of post-analysis software for immune sequencing data. In the study overall: Recorded subtypes: relapsing-remitting, secondary progressive, progressive-relapsing; some patients unannotated.

The V end lost 0 bases, the J end lost 7 bases, and 10 bases lay between the germline ends. Germline V gene sequence: CDR1 SGHTA, CDR2 FQGTGA. This CDR3 has 14 residues. Study results and caveats: Relative to controls, patients had about five TRBV segments at higher frequency, with TRBV5-6, TRBV5-1 and TRBV20-1 among these. Batch-mates among the samples co-clustered strongly by F measure. Controls showed significantly higher normalized Chao1 diversity than did multiple sclerosis patients.

The TCR beta cDNA libraries carried unique molecular identifiers. Via MiXCR, TCRdb re-called the PCR reads, giving one row per CDR3 protein. This sample carries hundreds of thousands of distinct CDR3 sequences, about 53% of them seen once, and the ten largest clones take about 4.5%. This chain connects TRBV7-3 to TRBJ2-1, with unresolved D. The sequence came from a girl between 5 and 17 years old with multiple sclerosis. The sequencing sample was made of blood. As DNA, the CDR3 is TGTGCCAGCAGCTTAACGGGTTGGACGAATGAGCAGTTCTTC. Translating gives CASSLTGWTNEQFF.